This T cell receptor beta chain derives from a study of OX40 agonist ivuxolimab in advanced cancers. CDR1 and CDR2 (germline): SGHAT, FQNNGV. This CDR3 region has 13 residues. The germline V and J ends were trimmed by 7 bases and 2 bases, with 10 bases remaining between them. Only in-frame clones appear in the TCRdb table, and some are missing; sequencing was by immunoSEQ multiplex PCR. The data show tens of thousands of clones, over 75% seen once. Overall study findings and caveats: Relative to CD4+, CD8+ T cells held more expanded clones on average.

In the case of this clone: Antigen specificity is unknown.

This sequence originates from an adult with an advanced solid tumor such as melanoma, head and neck, liver or kidney cancer. This chain links TRBV11-2 with TRBJ2-3; D is uncertain. The sample here was CD4+ or CD8+ T cells sorted from blood, taken in a trial of the OX40 agonist ivuxolimab. CDR3 nucleotide sequence: TGTGCCAGCACCAATGGGGTCACAGATACGCAGTATTTT. This encodes CASTNGVTDTQYF.